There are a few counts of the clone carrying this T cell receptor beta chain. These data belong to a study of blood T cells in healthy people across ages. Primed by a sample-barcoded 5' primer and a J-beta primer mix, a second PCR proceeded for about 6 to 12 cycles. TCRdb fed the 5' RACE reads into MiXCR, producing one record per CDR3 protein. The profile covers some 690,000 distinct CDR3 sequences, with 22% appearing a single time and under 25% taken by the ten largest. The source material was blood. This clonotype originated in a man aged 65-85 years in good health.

The CDR3 reads CASSFEGTSNEKLFF. The CDR3 nucleotides read TGTGCCAGCAGCTTTGAGGGGACCTCTAATGAAAAACTGTTTTTT. This sequence joins TRBV7-8 and TRBJ1-4, with D maybe TRBD1 (5 bases). Trimming stripped 3 bases from V and 3 bases from J, with 11 bases between. Per the germline V gene, CDR1 is SGHVS and CDR2 is FQNEAQ. The CDR3 consists of 15 residues.